The TCR beta chain described here comes from a study of T cells in Graves' hyperthyroidism and ophthalmopathy. Amplified TCR beta CDR3 regions came from RNA transcripts. An initial round of RT-PCR targeting the TCR CDR3 relied on the HTBI primer set. TCRdb analysed the multiplex PCR reads with MiXCR anew, one entry per CDR3 protein. Of approximately 400,000 distinct CDR3 sequences in the sample, roughly 13% were seen once. This clonotype was picked up many times. Trimming cost V 6 bases and J 11 bases, with 13 bases left between them. This CDR3 contains 11 residues. The germline gives CDR1 MNHNS, CDR2 SASEGT.

This TCR was sampled from an older woman with Graves' hyperthyroidism. This sequence joins TRBV6-1 and TRBJ2-5; D is undetermined. Sequenced input: blood. This CDR3 is CASSRSELQYF. The CDR3 bases are TGTGCCAGCAGCCGTTCAGAGCTACAGTACTTC.